This T cell receptor beta chain was captured by sequencing in a study of Graves' ophthalmopathy and Graves' hyperthyroidism. Germline assignment: CDR1 MNHEY and CDR2 SVGAGI. The CDR3 is 18 amino acids. J lost 8 bases, V lost 0 bases, and 9 bases had no gene match. This clonotype was seen at least ten times. Amplified material comprised TCR beta CDR3 regions derived from RNA transcripts. Second-round multiplex PCR came after first-round RT-PCR with HTBI primers. TCRdb used MiXCR to reprocess the multiplex PCR reads, holding one entry per CDR3 protein. Altogether a few hundred thousand distinct CDR3 sequences are present, 20% to 25% being singletons, with the ten largest covering roughly 45%.

The TCR originated in a woman in her fifties or sixties with Graves' ophthalmopathy. What was sequenced was peripheral blood. The V gene is TRBV6-5, the J gene TRBJ1-6; TRBD1 agrees at 11 bases. CDR3 protein: CASSYSLRWDRGDSPLHF. CDR3 nucleotides: TGTGCCAGCAGTTACTCTTTGCGCTGGGACAGGGGGGATTCACCCCTCCACTTT.